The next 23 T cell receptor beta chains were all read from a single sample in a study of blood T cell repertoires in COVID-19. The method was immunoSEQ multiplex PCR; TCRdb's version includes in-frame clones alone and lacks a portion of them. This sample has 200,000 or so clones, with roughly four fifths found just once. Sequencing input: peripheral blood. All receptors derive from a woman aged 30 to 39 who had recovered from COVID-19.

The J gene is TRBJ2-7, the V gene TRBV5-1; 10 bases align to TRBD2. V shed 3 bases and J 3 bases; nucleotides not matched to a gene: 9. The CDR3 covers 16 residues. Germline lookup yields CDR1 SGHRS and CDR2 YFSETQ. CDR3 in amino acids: CASSSERGLASYEQYF. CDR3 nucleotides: TGCGCCAGCAGCTCGGAGCGGGGACTAGCGAGCTACGAGCAGTACTTC.

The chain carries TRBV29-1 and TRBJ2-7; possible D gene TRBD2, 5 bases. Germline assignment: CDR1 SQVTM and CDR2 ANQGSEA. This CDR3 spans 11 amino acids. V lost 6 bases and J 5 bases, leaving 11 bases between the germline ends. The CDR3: CSVGDYNEQYF. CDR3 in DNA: TGCAGCGTGGGAGACTACAACGAGCAGTACTTC.

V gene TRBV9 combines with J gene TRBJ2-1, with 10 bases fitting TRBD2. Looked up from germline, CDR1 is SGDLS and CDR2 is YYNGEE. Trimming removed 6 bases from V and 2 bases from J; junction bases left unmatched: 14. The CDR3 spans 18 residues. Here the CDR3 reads CASTRSPSGRVPYNEQFF. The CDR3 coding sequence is TGTGCCAGCACACGTTCCCCTAGCGGGAGAGTACCCTACAATGAGCAGTTCTTC.

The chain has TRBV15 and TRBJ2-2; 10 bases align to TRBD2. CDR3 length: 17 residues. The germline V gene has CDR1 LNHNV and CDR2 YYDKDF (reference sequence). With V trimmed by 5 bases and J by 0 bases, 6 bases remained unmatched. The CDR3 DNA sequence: TGTGCCACCAGCGGAATAGCGGGAGGATCGAACACCGGGGAGCTGTTTTTT. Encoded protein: CATSGIAGGSNTGELFF. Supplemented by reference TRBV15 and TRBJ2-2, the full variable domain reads DAMVIQNPRYQVTQFGKPVTLSCSQTLNHNVMYWYQQKSSQAPKLLFHYYDKDFNNEADTPDNFQSRRPNTSFCFLDIRSPGLGDTAMYLCATSGIAGGSNTGELFFGEGSRLTVL.

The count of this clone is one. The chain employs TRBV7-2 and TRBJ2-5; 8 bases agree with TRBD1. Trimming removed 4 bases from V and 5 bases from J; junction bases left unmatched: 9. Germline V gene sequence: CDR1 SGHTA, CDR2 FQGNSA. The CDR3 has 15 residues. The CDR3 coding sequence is TGTGCCAGCAGCTCCCGGACAGGGAGGCCGGAGACCCAGTACTTC. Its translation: CASSSRTGRPETQYF.

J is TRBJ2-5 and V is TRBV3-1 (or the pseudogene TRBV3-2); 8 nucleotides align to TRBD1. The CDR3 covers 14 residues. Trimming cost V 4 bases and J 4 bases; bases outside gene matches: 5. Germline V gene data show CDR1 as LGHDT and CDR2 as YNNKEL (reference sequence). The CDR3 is CASSPGQGRETQYF. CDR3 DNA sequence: TGTGCCAGCAGCCCTGGACAGGGTAGAGAGACCCAGTACTTC.

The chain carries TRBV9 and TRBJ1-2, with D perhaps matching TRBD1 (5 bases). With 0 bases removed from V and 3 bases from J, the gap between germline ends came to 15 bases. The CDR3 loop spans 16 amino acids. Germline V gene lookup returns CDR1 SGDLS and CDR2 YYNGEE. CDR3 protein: CASSVEPGPVYYGYTF. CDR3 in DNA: TGTGCCAGCAGCGTAGAACCAGGGCCAGTGTACTATGGCTACACCTTC.

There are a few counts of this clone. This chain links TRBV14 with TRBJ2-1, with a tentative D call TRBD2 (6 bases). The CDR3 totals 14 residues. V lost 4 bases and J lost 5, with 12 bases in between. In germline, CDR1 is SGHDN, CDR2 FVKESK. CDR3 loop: CASSPGIADNEQFF. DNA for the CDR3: TGTGCCAGCAGCCCGGGCATAGCGGACAATGAGCAGTTCTTC.

The CDR3 DNA follows: TGTGCCAGCAGCCCCCCGGGGAACACAGATACGCAGTATTTT. Its translation: CASSPPGNTDTQYF. The gene calls are TRBV14 and TRBJ2-3, with D possibly matching TRBD2 (5 bases). CDR3 size: 14 residues. V gave up 4 bases and J gave up 2 bases, with 10 bases separating them. The germline CDR1 and CDR2 sequences are SGHDN and FVKESK.

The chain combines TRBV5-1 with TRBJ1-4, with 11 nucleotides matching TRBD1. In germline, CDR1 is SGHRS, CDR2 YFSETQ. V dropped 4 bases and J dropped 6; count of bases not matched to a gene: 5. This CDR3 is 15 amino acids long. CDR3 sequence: CASSTGTGGYEKLFF. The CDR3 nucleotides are TGCGCCAGCAGCACCGGGACAGGGGGTTATGAAAAACTGTTTTTT.

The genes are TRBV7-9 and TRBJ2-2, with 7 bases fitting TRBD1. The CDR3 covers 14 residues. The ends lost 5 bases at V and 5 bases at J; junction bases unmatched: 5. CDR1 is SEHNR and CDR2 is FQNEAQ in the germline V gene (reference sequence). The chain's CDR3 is CASSATGVTGELFF. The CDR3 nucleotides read TGTGCCAGCAGCGCAACAGGGGTTACCGGGGAGCTGTTTTTT.

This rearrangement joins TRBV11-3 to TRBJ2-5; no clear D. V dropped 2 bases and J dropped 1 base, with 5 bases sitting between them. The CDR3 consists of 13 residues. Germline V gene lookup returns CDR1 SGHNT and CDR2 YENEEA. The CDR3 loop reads CASSLMSQETQYF. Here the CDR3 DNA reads TGTGCCAGCAGCTTAATGAGCCAAGAGACCCAGTACTTC.

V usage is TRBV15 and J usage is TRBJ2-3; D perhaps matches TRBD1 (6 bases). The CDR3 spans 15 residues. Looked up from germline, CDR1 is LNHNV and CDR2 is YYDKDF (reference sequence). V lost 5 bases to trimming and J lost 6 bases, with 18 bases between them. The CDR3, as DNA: TGTGCCACCAGCCCCAGCCGCTTTGGGGGCGATACGCAGTATTTT. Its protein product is CATSPSRFGGDTQYF.

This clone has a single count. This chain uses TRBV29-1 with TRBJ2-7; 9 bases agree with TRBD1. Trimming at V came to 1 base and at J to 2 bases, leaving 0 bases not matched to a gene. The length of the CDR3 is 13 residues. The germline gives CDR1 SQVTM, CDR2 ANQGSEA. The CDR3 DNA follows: TGCAGCGTTGAAGGACAGGGGGCCTACGAGCAGTACTTC. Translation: CSVEGQGAYEQYF.

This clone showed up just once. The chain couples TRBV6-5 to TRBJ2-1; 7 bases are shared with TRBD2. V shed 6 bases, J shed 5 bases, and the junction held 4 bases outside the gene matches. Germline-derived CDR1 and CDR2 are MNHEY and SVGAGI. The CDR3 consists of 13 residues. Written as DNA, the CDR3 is TGTGCCAGCAGGGGTCTAGCGGACAATGAGCAGTTCTTC. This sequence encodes CASRGLADNEQFF.

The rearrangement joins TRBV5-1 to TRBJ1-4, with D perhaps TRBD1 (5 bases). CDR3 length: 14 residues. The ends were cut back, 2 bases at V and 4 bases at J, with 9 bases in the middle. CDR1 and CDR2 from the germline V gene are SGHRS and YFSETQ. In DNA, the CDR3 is TGCGCCAGCAGCTTTAACAGGAATAATGAAAAACTGTTTTTT. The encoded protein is CASSFNRNNEKLFF.

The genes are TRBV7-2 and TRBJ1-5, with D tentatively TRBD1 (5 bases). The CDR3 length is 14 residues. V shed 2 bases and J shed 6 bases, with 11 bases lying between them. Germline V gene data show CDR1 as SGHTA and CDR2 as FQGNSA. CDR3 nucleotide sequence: TGTGCCAGCAGCTTAATGGGGGGAGGTCAGCCCCAGCATTTT. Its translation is CASSLMGGGQPQHF.

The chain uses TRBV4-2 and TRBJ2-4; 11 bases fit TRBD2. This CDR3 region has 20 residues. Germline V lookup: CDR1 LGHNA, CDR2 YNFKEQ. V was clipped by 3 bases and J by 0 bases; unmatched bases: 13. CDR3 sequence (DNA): TGTGCCAGCAGCCAGTTACTAGCGGGAGCGACACTTGGAGCCAAAAACATTCAGTACTTC. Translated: CASSQLLAGATLGAKNIQYF.

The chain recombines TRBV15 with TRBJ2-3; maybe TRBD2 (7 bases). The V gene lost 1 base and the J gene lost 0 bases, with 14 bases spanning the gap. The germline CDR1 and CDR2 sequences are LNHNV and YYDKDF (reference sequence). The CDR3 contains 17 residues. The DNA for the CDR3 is TGTGCCACCAGCAGAGGATTTGAGGGGGGGAGCACAGATACGCAGTATTTT. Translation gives CATSRGFEGGSTDTQYF.

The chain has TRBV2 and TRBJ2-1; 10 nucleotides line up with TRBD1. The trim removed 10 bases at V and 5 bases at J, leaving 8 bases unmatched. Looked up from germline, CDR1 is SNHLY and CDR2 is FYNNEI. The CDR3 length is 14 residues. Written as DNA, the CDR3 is TGTGCCACCGGAGGGACAGGGGCCCACAATGAGCAGTTCTTC. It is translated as CATGGTGAHNEQFF.

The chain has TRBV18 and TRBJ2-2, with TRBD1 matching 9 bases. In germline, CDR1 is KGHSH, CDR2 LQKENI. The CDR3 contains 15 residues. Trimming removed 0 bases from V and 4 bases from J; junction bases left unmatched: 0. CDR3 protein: CASSPPTGGTGELFF. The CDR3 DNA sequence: TGTGCCAGCTCACCACCGACAGGGGGCACCGGGGAGCTGTTTTTT.

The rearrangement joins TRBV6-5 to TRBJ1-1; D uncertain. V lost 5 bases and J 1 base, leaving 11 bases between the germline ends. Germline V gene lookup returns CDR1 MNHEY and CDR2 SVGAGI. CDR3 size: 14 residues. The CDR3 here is CASSTSIWNTEAFF. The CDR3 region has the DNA TGTGCCAGCAGTACTAGCATTTGGAACACTGAAGCTTTCTTT.

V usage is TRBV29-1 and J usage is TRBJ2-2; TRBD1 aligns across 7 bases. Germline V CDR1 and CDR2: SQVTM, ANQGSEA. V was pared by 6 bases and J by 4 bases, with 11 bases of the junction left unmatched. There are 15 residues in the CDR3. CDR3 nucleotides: TGCAGCGTAGGCACAACCGGGACAGTCACCGGGGAGCTGTTTTTT. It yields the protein CSVGTTGTVTGELFF.